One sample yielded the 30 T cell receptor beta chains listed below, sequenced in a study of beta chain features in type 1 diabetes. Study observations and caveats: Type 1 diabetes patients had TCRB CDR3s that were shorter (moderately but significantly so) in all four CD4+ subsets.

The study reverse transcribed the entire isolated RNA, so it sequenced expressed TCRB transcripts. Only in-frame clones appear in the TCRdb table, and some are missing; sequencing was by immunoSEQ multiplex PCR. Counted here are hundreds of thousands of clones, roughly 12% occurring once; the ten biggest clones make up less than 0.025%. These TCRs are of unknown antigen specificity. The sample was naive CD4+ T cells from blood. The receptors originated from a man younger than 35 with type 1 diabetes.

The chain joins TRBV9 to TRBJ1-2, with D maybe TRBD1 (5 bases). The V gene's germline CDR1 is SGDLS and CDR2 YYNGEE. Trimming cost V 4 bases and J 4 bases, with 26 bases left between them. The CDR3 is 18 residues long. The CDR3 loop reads CASSPTQRLGDPSYGYTF. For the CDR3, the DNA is TGTGCCAGCAGCCCCACCCAGAGGTTAGGGGACCCCAGCTATGGCTACACCTTC.

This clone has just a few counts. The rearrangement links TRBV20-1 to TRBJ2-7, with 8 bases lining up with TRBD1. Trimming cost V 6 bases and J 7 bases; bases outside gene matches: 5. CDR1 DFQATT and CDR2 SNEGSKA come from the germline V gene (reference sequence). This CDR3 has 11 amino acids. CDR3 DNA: TGCAGTGCCCAGGGGGCATGGGAGCAGTACTTC. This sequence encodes CSAQGAWEQYF.

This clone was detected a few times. CDR3 in amino acids: CSVTAVERGANEQFF. CDR3 DNA: TGCAGCGTCACCGCGGTTGAGCGGGGGGCCAATGAGCAGTTCTTC. The chain carries TRBV29-1 and TRBJ2-1; 9 bases line up with TRBD2. Trimming at V came to 6 bases and at J to 6 bases, leaving 12 bases not matched to a gene. This CDR3 is 15 amino acids long. Germline CDR1 SQVTM, CDR2 ANQGSEA.

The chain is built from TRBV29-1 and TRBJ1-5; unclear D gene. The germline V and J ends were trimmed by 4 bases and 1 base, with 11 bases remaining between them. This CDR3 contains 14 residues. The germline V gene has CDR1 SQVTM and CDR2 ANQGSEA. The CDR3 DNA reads TGCAGCGTTGGGAGCCTCGGGAGCAATCAGCCCCAGCATTTT. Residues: CSVGSLGSNQPQHF.

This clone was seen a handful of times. The CDR3 here is CASSPPWPSVDNEQFF. The CDR3 bases are TGTGCCAGCAGTCCCCCTTGGCCTAGCGTAGACAATGAGCAGTTCTTC. V and J are TRBV27 and TRBJ2-1; TRBD2 might be the D (6 bases). Germline V lookup: CDR1 MNHEY, CDR2 SMNVEV (reference sequence). This CDR3 is built from 16 residues. V gave up 5 bases and J gave up 5 bases, with 19 bases separating them.

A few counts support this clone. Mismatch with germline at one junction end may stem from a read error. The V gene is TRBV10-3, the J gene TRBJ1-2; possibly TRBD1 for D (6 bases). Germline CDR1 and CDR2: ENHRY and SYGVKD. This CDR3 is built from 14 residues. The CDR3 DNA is TGTGCCATAAGTGGACAGACCGTTAACTATGGCTACACCTTC. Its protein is CAISGQTVNYGYTF.

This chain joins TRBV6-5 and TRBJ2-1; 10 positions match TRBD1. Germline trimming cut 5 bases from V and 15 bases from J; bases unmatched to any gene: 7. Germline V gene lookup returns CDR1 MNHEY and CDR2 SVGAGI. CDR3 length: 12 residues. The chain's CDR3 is CASSRDDRGRFF. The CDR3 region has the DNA TGTGCCAGCAGTCGCGACGACAGGGGGCGGTTCTTC.

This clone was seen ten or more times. Here the CDR3 DNA reads TGTGCCAGTAGTATGAAGCGGGGACTTACTGAAGCTTTCTTT. Its translation is CASSMKRGLTEAFF. The V call is TRBV19, the J call TRBJ1-1, with D tentatively TRBD1 (5 bases). The CDR3 spans 14 residues. The germline gives CDR1 LNHDA, CDR2 SQIVND (reference sequence). The V and J ends lost 3 bases and 5 bases respectively, with 13 bases between them.

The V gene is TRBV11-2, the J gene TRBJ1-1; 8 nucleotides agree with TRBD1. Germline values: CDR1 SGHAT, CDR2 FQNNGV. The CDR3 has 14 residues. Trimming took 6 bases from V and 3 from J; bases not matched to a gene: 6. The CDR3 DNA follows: TGTGCCAGCAGTCCCCAGGGGGCTTACACTGAAGCTTTCTTT. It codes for CASSPQGAYTEAFF.

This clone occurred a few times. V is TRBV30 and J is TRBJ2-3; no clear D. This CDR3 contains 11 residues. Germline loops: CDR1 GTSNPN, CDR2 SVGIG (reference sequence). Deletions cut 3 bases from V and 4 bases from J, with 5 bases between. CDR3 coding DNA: TGTGCCTGGAGCTCATCAGATACGCAGTATTTT. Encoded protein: CAWSSSDTQYF.

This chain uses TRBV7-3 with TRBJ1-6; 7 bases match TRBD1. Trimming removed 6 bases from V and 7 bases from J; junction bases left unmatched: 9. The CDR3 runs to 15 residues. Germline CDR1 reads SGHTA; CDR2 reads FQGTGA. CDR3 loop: CASREGTATNSPLHF. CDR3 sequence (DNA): TGTGCCAGCAGGGAGGGGACAGCCACCAATTCACCCCTCCACTTT.

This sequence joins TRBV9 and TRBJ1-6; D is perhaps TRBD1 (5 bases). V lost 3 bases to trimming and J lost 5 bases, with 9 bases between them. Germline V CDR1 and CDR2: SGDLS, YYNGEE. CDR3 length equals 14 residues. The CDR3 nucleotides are TGTGCCAGCAGCGGGGGCCTAGATAATTCACCCCTCCACTTT. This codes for CASSGGLDNSPLHF.

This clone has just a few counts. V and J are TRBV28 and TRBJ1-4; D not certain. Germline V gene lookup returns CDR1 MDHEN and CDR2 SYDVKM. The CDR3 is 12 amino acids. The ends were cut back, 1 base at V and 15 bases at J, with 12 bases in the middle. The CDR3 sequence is CASSLLGREVFF. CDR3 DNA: TGTGCCAGCAGTTTATTGGGCCGGGAGGTGTTTTTT.

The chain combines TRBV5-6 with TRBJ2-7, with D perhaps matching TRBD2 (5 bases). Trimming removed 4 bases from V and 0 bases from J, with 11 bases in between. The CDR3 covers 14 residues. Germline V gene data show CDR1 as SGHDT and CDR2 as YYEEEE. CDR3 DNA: TGTGCCAGCAGCCCGAGAGGGTTCTCCTACGAGCAGTACTTC. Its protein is CASSPRGFSYEQYF.

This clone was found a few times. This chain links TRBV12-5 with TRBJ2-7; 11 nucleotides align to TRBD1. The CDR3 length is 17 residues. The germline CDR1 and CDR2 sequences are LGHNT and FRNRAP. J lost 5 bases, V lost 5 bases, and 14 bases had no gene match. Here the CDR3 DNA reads TGTGCTAGTGGTGCCGGGACAGGGGGTGTCAGGTCGGACGAGCAGTACTTC. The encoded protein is CASGAGTGGVRSDEQYF.

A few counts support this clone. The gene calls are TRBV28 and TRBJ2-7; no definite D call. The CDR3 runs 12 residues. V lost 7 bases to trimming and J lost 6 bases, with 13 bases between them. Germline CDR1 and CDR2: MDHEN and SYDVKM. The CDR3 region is CASKALMREQYF. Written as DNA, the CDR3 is TGTGCCAGCAAGGCCCTCATGCGCGAGCAGTACTTC.

The CDR3 is CASSLSGSNQPQHF. DNA of the CDR3: TGTGCCAGCAGCTTATCAGGGAGCAATCAGCCCCAGCATTTT. The chain carries TRBV11-2 and TRBJ1-5, with a tentative D call TRBD1 (5 bases). The CDR3 has 14 residues. The V end was cut by 2 bases, the J end by 1 base, with 6 bases between. CDR1 and CDR2 (germline): SGHAT, FQNNGV.

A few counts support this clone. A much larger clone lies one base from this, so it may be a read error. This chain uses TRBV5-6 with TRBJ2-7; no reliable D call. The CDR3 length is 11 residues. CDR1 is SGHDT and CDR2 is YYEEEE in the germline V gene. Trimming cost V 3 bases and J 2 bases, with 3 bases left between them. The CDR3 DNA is TGTGCCAGCAGCTCCGCCTACGAGCAGTACTTC. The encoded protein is CASSSAYEQYF.

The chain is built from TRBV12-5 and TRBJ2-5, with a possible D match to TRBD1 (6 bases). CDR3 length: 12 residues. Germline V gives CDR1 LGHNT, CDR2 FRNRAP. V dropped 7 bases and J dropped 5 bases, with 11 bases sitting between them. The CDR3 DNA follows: TGTGCTAGTGCAACAGGGTTCGAGACCCAGTACTTC. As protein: CASATGFETQYF.

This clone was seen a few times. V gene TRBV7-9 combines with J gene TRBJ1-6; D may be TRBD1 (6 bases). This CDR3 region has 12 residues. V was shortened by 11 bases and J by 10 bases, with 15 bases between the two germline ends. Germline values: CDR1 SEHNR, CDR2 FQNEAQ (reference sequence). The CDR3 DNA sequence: TGTGCCGGGACGGACAGTACCTCACCCCTCCACTTT. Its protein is CAGTDSTSPLHF.

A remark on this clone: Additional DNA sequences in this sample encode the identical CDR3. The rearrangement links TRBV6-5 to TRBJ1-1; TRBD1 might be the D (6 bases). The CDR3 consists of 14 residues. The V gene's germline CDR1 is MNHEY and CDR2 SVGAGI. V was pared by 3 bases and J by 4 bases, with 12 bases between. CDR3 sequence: CASSYTGLGTEAFF. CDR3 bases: TGTGCCAGCAGTTATACAGGGTTGGGCACTGAAGCTTTCTTT.

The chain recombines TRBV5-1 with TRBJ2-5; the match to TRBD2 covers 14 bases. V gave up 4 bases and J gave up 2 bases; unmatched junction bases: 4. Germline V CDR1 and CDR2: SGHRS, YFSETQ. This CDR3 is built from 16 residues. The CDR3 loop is CASSQGTSGGQETQYF. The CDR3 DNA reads TGCGCCAGCAGCCAAGGGACTAGCGGGGGACAAGAGACCCAGTACTTC.

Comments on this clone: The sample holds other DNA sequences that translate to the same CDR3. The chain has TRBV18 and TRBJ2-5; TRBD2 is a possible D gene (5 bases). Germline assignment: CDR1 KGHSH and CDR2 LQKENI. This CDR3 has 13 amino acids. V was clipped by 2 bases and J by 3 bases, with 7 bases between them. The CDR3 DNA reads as TGTGCCAGCTCACCAGGGAGCGAAGAGACCCAGTACTTC. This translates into CASSPGSEETQYF.

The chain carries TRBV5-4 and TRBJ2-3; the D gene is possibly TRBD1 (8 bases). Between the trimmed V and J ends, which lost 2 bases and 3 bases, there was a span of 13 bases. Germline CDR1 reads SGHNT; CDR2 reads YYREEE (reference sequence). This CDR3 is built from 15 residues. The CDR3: CASSLGQGGTDTQYF. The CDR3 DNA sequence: TGTGCCAGCAGCTTAGGACAGGGAGGGACAGATACGCAGTATTTT.

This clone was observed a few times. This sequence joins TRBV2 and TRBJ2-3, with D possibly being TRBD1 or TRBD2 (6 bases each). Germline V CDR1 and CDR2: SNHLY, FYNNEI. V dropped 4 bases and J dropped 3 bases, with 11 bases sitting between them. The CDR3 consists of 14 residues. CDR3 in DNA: TGTGCCAGCAGTGGGGGGGCCGAGACAGATACGCAGTATTTT. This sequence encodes CASSGGAETDTQYF.

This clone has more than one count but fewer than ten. Here the CDR3 DNA reads TGTGCCTGGAGTAGGGACTCCGCGCGCTATGGCTACACCTTC. Translating gives CAWSRDSARYGYTF. V gene TRBV30 combines with J gene TRBJ1-2; possible D gene TRBD1, 5 bases. Germline V gives CDR1 GTSNPN, CDR2 SVGIG (reference sequence). The CDR3 extends over 14 amino acids. Trimming took 2 bases from V and 4 from J, leaving 14 bases between them.

The CDR3 sequence is CASSRDSTYEQYF. The CDR3 nucleotides read TGTGCCAGCAGCCGGGACAGTACCTACGAGCAGTACTTC. The V gene is TRBV5-4, the J gene TRBJ2-7; 7 nucleotides line up with TRBD1. CDR3 length: 13 residues. V gave up 4 bases and J gave up 2 bases; unmatched junction bases: 3. Looked up from germline, CDR1 is SGHNT and CDR2 is YYREEE (reference sequence).

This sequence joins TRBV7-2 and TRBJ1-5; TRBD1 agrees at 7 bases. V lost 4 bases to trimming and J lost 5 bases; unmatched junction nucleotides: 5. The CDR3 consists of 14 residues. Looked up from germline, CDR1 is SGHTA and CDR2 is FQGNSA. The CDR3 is CASSSRQGDQPQHF. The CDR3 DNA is TGTGCCAGCAGCTCTAGACAGGGCGATCAGCCCCAGCATTTT. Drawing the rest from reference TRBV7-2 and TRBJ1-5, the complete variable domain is GAGVSQSPSNKVTEKGKDVELRCDPISGHTALYWYRQSLGQGLEFLIYFQGNSAPDKSGLPSDRFSAERTGGSVSTLTIQRTQQEDSAVYLCASSSRQGDQPQHFGDGTRLSIL.

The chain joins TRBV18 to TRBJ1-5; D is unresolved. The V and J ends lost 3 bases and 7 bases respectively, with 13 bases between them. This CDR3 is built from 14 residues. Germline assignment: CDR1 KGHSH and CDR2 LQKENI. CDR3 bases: TGTGCCAGCTCACCGGGTAGTGAGGAGCAGCCCCAGCATTTT. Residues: CASSPGSEEQPQHF.

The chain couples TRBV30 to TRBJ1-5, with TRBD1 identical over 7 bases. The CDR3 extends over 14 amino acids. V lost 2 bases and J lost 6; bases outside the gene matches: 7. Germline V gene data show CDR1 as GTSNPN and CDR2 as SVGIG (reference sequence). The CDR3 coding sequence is TGTGCCTGGAGTTTTACGACAGGGAGTCAGCCCCAGCATTTT. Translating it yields CAWSFTTGSQPQHF.